This is a list of T cell receptor beta chains from one sample in a study of blood T cell repertoires in COVID-19. Sequencing was performed with immunoSEQ multiplex PCR; in TCRdb, only in-frame clones are kept and a portion is missing. The sample contains around 300,000 clones, over 75% of which appear only once. The sequenced material came from PBMCs or T cells enriched from blood (not recorded which). Receptors were obtained from a woman in her twenties or thirties who had recovered from COVID-19. CDR3s include the opening cysteine and the closing phenylalanine or tryptophan. Fields, in order: clone size, D gene, V gene, J gene, CDR3 DNA, CDR3 protein. A D gene is named only where the DNA matches it firmly. Rows give clone size only sometimes, using once, few, many, or a class for an expanded clone.

-	TRBD1	TRBV5-1	TRBJ1-2	TGCGCCAGCAGTCGCGAGCAAAGACAGGGCGGCTATGGCTACACCTTC	CASSREQRQGGYGYTF
-	TRBD2	TRBV3-1/TRBV3-2	TRBJ2-5	TGTGCCAGCAGCCGGACTAGCGGTCGAGAGACCCAGTACTTC	CASSRTSGRETQYF
once	-	TRBV20-1	TRBJ1-6	TGCAGTGCTAGAGTCATCGAGGCCCTCCACTTT	CSARVIEALHF
-	-	TRBV6-5	TRBJ1-1	TGTGCCAGCACCCTAAGAGGCATTGGTGAAGCTTTCTTT	CASTLRGIGEAFF
-	-	TRBV3-1/TRBV3-2	TRBJ1-2	TGTGCCAGCAGCCAAGTCCCCGACTATGGCTACACCTTC	CASSQVPDYGYTF
-	-	TRBV4-1	TRBJ2-2	TGCGCCAGCAGCCAATTCCACTCAAACACCGGGGAGCTGTTTTTT	CASSQFHSNTGELFF
-	-	TRBV7-9	TRBJ1-2	TGTGCCAGCAGCGAACAGGGAAGGGATGGCTACACCTTC	CASSEQGRDGYTF
-	-	TRBV7-2	TRBJ2-1	TGTGCCAGCAGCTTAGGTAGCAATGAGCAGTTCTTC	CASSLGSNEQFF
once	TRBD2	TRBV19	TRBJ2-1	TGTGCCAGTAGTGAAATAGCGGGGGTCAATTACAATGAGCAGTTCTTC	CASSEIAGVNYNEQFF
few	-	TRBV7-9	TRBJ1-1	TGTGCCAGCAGCTTAGGTCAGAACACTGAAGCTTTCTTT	CASSLGQNTEAFF
-	-	TRBV3-1/TRBV3-2	TRBJ1-1	TGTGCCAGCAGCCACCTACGGGGTGGGACTGAAGCTTTCTTT	CASSHLRGGTEAFF
-	-	TRBV11-2	TRBJ1-2	TGTGCCAGCAGCTTAATCCAAGCCAGGTCCTATGGCTACACCTTC	CASSLIQARSYGYTF
-	-	TRBV18	TRBJ2-7	TGTGCCAGCTCACCAGGGGGGGGCATCTACGAGCAGTACTTC	CASSPGGGIYEQYF
once	TRBD1	TRBV2	TRBJ1-5	TGTGCCAGCAGGGTTGACAGGGGTTACAGCAATCAGCCCCAGCATTTT	CASRVDRGYSNQPQHF
-	-	TRBV19	TRBJ1-4	TGTGCCAGTCGTGGGGGGGCTAATGAAAAACTGTTTTTT	CASRGGANEKLFF
-	TRBD1	TRBV18	TRBJ1-1	TGTGCCAGCTCACCAGCAGGGGGCGAAACTGAAGCTTTCTTT	CASSPAGGETEAFF
-	-	TRBV2	TRBJ2-6	TGTGCCAGCAGTGGCGATACTGGGGCCAACGTCCTGACTTTC	CASSGDTGANVLTF
few	-	TRBV12-2	TRBJ2-7	TGTGCAAGTCGCTTGACAGGGAAAGAGCAGTACTTC	CASRLTGKEQYF
-	TRBD1	TRBV10-3	TRBJ1-3	TGTGCCATCAGTGAGTCTACAGGGGAGAGGTTTGCTGGAAACACCATATATTTT	CAISESTGERFAGNTIYF
-	TRBD1	TRBV5-1	TRBJ2-1	TGCGCCAGCAGCTTAACTACCGGGACAGGGGCCTACAATGAGCAGTTCTTC	CASSLTTGTGAYNEQFF
-	TRBD1	TRBV10-3	TRBJ1-2	TGTGCCATCAGTGCGGGACAGGGGACGCCTAACTATGGCTACACCTTC	CAISAGQGTPNYGYTF
-	-	TRBV10-2	TRBJ2-2	TGCGCCAGCAAAGAGGGACTGAGCACCGGGGAGCTGTTTTTT	CASKEGLSTGELFF
-	-	TRBV5-6	TRBJ1-3	TGTGCCAGCAGCTTGGTTGCGGGGTCTGGAAACACCATATATTTT	CASSLVAGSGNTIYF
once	-	TRBV28	TRBJ1-1	TGTGCCAGCACCCGACTTACGAACACTGAAGCTTTCTTT	CASTRLTNTEAFF
-	-	TRBV12-2	TRBJ1-2	TGTGCAAGTCGCTTAGCGCCAGGGGGCACCTATGGCTACACCTTC	CASRLAPGGTYGYTF
once	-	TRBV3-1/TRBV3-2	TRBJ1-5	TGTGCCAGCAGCCAAGGAGGGAGGTATAGCAATCAGCCCCAGCATTTT	CASSQGGRYSNQPQHF
-	-	TRBV6-5	TRBJ2-1	TGTGCCAGCAGCCAGACAAATGAGCAGTTCTTC	CASSQTNEQFF
-	-	TRBV4-1	TRBJ1-2	TGCGCCAGCACGGAGGAATCCAACAGAAACTATGGCTACACCTTC	CASTEESNRNYGYTF
-	TRBD2	TRBV12-5	TRBJ2-3	TGTGCTAGTGGTTTGGTACGCGGGGGGATCACAGATACGCAGTATTTT	CASGLVRGGITDTQYF
-	-	TRBV12-5	TRBJ2-1	TGTGCTAGTGGTTTGGGATCCCTGAGGGCCGCTACCTACAATGAGCAGTTCTTC	CASGLGSLRAATYNEQFF
-	-	TRBV5-1	TRBJ1-4	TGCGCCAGCAGCTTGGACAGGGTTTCAGAAGGTGAAAAACTGTTTTTT	CASSLDRVSEGEKLFF
-	-	TRBV10-3	TRBJ1-1	TGTGCCATCAACGAGAGGGTCGACACTGAAGCTTTCTTT	CAINERVDTEAFF
-	-	TRBV29-1	TRBJ1-2	TGCAGCGTCGCAAACCCAGTAGGGGGGGATGGCTACACCTTC	CSVANPVGGDGYTF
once	-	TRBV5-4	TRBJ2-7	TGTGCCAGCAGCTTGGAAGCGTCCTACGAGCAGTACTTC	CASSLEASYEQYF
-	-	TRBV4-1	TRBJ1-2	TGCGCCAGCAGCCAAGATACGGGGGAGGACTATGGCTACACCTTC	CASSQDTGEDYGYTF
once	TRBD1	TRBV28	TRBJ1-2	TGTGCCAGCAGTTTAAGCCCGGGACAGGGCTTTTATGGCTACACCTTC	CASSLSPGQGFYGYTF
-	-	TRBV19	TRBJ1-6	TGTGCCAGTAGTACGCGAGTGCAGGGCTATAATTCACCCCTCCACTTT	CASSTRVQGYNSPLHF
-	TRBD2	TRBV2	TRBJ2-7	TGTGCCGGCGGGGGACTAACCGACGAGAGCTCCTACGAGCAGTACTTC	CAGGGLTDESSYEQYF
-	-	TRBV7-9	TRBJ2-7	TGTGCCAGCAGCTTGGAGGTTCCCGATGAGCAGTACTTC	CASSLEVPDEQYF
-	-	TRBV28	TRBJ1-1	TGTGCCAGCAGTTTTGAGGATTGGCGTCTACGCCGCGCTTTCTTT	CASSFEDWRLRRAFF
-	-	TRBV27	TRBJ1-6	TGTGCCAGCAATTCCCGGGGTAATTCACCCCTCCACTTT	CASNSRGNSPLHF
-	TRBD1	TRBV28	TRBJ2-4	TGTGCCAGCAGTTCCACCGGGACAGGATTAAACATTCAGTACTTC	CASSSTGTGLNIQYF
-	-	TRBV12-3/TRBV12-4	TRBJ1-5	TGTGCCAGCAGTTTGGCCGGAGGGGAGCCCCAGCATTTT	CASSLAGGEPQHF
once	-	TRBV9	TRBJ2-4	TGTGCCAGCAGCGTCTCTGGGAGCAAAAACATTCAGTACTTC	CASSVSGSKNIQYF
-	TRBD1	TRBV27	TRBJ1-2	TGTGCCAGCAGTTTCCATGACACCCGACAGGGGTACTATGGCTACACCTTC	CASSFHDTRQGYYGYTF
-	-	TRBV28	TRBJ2-7	TGTGCCAGCAGTTCTTCTCGGGAATTGGACGAGCAGTACTTC	CASSSSRELDEQYF
-	TRBD2	TRBV5-4	TRBJ2-3	TGTGCCAGCAGCTTTCCGGACGGGGGGGATACGCAGTATTTT	CASSFPDGGDTQYF
once	TRBD2	TRBV4-2	TRBJ2-2	TGTGCCAGCAGCCATCGACTAGCGGGGGCCTCTCCCGGGGAGCTGTTTTTT	CASSHRLAGASPGELFF